A selection of T cell receptor beta chains follows, all from one sample in a study of blood T cell repertoires in COVID-19. TCRdb's copy holds only in-frame clones and misses some; the assay was immunoSEQ multiplex PCR. In the table there are about 290,000 clones, 89% of which are singletons. The sample comprised peripheral blood. Receptors were obtained from a middle-aged woman who had recovered from COVID-19. The conserved cysteine and the conserved F or W are not part of the CDR3 here.

CDR3aa	v_gene	j_gene
ASSLGSGNAYEQY	TRBV7-9	TRBJ2-7
ASRERLAGEQF	TRBV12-3/TRBV12-4	TRBJ2-1
ASQEQGGNSPLH	TRBV19	TRBJ1-6
AWSRGQVYEQY	TRBV30	TRBJ2-7
ASSKAGQGIRCSYEQY	TRBV21-1	TRBJ2-7
SARDRGSYGYT	TRBV29-1	TRBJ1-2
ASRPRTIAKNIQY	TRBV28	TRBJ2-4
ASSQGGLGQF	TRBV3-1/TRBV3-2	TRBJ2-1
ASSQEPLAGGNNEQF	TRBV23-1	TRBJ2-1
ASSLRAGVYYNEQF	TRBV2	TRBJ2-1
ASSVYGESGPNEKLF	TRBV9	TRBJ1-4
ASSLTGGSGYYEQF	TRBV5-6	TRBJ2-1
ASSDLAQGTDTQY	TRBV2	TRBJ2-3
ASSLTGTEGNEQF	TRBV7-3	TRBJ2-1
ASSHRTSGATDTQY	TRBV4-1	TRBJ2-3
AWGAASTDTQY	TRBV30	TRBJ2-3
SVEEGSASTDTQY	TRBV29-1	TRBJ2-3
ASSLLTGEEETQY	TRBV7-9	TRBJ2-5
ASSESNLAGSSYNEQF	TRBV6-2/TRBV6-3	TRBJ2-1
ASSFGGATNEKLF	TRBV28	TRBJ1-4
ASSSAGGEQY	TRBV5-1	TRBJ2-7
ASSQGRGIYNSPLH	TRBV3-1/TRBV3-2	TRBJ1-6
ATSDPTSGQGSSEQF	TRBV24-1	TRBJ2-1
SASPLAGVYNEQF	TRBV20-1	TRBJ2-1
ASSRTSTGELF	TRBV28	TRBJ2-2
ASSLEQNTEAF	TRBV5-1	TRBJ1-1
ASSGPPGTSTDTQY	TRBV10-1	TRBJ2-3
ATSDFDRNYGYT	TRBV24-1	TRBJ1-2
ASSLSKLSSYNEQF	TRBV5-8	TRBJ2-1
ASSLPGTLYNEQF	TRBV7-3	TRBJ2-1
ALGLAGRETQY	TRBV30	TRBJ2-5
ASRPPGAIAYEQY	TRBV27	TRBJ2-7
ASKQTDGTSGHNEQF	TRBV5-1	TRBJ2-1
SVSDTDPSYEQY	TRBV29-1	TRBJ2-7
ASSPRTSGGLLQETQY	TRBV11-3	TRBJ2-5
ASSGTGQETQY	TRBV25-1	TRBJ2-5
ASSLGLAASYEQY	TRBV2	TRBJ2-7
ASSLAGQFTSVPGELF	TRBV5-1	TRBJ2-2
ASSLTGTGSHEQY	TRBV7-3	TRBJ2-7